Listed here are 21 T cell receptor beta chains from one sample, sequenced in a study of control samples from healthy donors and cancer patients. The assay was immunoSEQ multiplex PCR, and TCRdb's table has in-frame clones only and misses some. The sample has tens of thousands of clones, 85% to 95% seen once. The sequenced sample consisted of blood. Receptors were obtained from a woman aged 25 to 39 in good health.

V and J are TRBV4-1 and TRBJ2-5, with D perhaps matching TRBD2 (6 bases). V lost 0 bases, J lost 5 bases, and 13 bases lay in between. The CDR3 extends over 15 amino acids. CDR1 and CDR2 (germline): MGHRA, YSYEKL. In nucleotides, the CDR3 is TGCGCCAGCAGCCAAGATGTAACTAGCTGGGAGACCCAGTACTTC. The encoded protein is CASSQDVTSWETQYF.

This clone has a single count. V and J are TRBV13 and TRBJ1-1; 8 bases align to TRBD1. V trimming: 4 bases; J trimming: 3 bases; junction bases outside the gene matches: 7. There are 15 residues in the CDR3. The germline gives CDR1 PRHDT, CDR2 FYEKMQ (reference sequence). DNA of the CDR3: TGTGCCAGCAGCTATCCGCAGGGGGCGTACACTGAAGCTTTCTTT. Its translation is CASSYPQGAYTEAFF.

The chain carries TRBV27 and TRBJ2-5; 8 bases agree with TRBD2. From germline, CDR1 is MNHEY and CDR2 SMNVEV (reference sequence). The V and J ends lost 4 bases and 5 bases, in that order; junction bases with no gene match: 9. The CDR3 consists of 15 residues. The CDR3 reads CASSSAGDFMETQYF. The CDR3 nucleotides read TGTGCCAGCAGTTCAGCGGGAGACTTTATGGAGACCCAGTACTTC.

The gene calls are TRBV9 and TRBJ2-3; 8 positions agree with TRBD2. Germline V gene data show CDR1 as SGDLS and CDR2 as YYNGEE. The CDR3 covers 16 residues. The V gene end was trimmed by 0 bases and the J gene end by 3 bases; junction bases not matched to a gene: 6. In DNA, the CDR3 is TGTGCCAGCAGCGTAGCCCCAGCGGGGGTGACAGATACGCAGTATTTT. Amino acid sequence: CASSVAPAGVTDTQYF.

The chain combines TRBV4-2 with TRBJ2-3; D gene uncertain. Germline V gene data show CDR1 as LGHNA and CDR2 as YNFKEQ. CDR3 length equals 15 residues. V lost 0 bases and J lost 5, with 12 bases in between. CDR3 sequence reads: CASSQDGEKIDTQYF. The CDR3 bases are TGTGCCAGCAGCCAAGATGGAGAGAAGATAGATACGCAGTATTTT.

This clone was seen just once. The chain is built from TRBV6-5 and TRBJ1-5; possibly TRBD1 for D (6 bases). From germline, CDR1 is MNHEY and CDR2 SVGAGI. The length of the CDR3 is 15 residues. V shed 0 bases and J shed 1 base, with 7 bases lying between them. CDR3 loop: CASSYSGQSNQPQHF. The CDR3 DNA reads as TGTGCCAGCAGTTACTCTGGACAGAGCAATCAGCCCCAGCATTTT.

A single count supports this clone. This sequence joins TRBV4-1 and TRBJ2-1; D gene unclear. This CDR3 comprises 16 residues. Germline assignment: CDR1 MGHRA and CDR2 YSYEKL. Trimming took 1 base from V and 12 from J, leaving 22 bases between them. The CDR3, as DNA: TGCGCCAGCAGCCAAGGTATAGGCCTCGCTGATGGTGGGCAGTTCTTC. Protein product: CASSQGIGLADGGQFF.

The chain joins TRBV27 to TRBJ1-1; 7 nucleotides match TRBD1. Germline lookup yields CDR1 MNHEY and CDR2 SMNVEV (reference sequence). The V gene end was trimmed by 3 bases and the J gene end by 5 bases; junction bases not matched to a gene: 6. There are 14 residues in the CDR3. The CDR3 DNA is TGTGCCAGCAGTTTGAGAGGGGGCGAAACTGAAGCTTTCTTT. Protein product: CASSLRGGETEAFF.

The chain joins TRBV27 to TRBJ1-1, with D maybe TRBD1 (5 bases). The CDR3 extends over 14 amino acids. The V gene lost 2 bases and the J gene lost 4 bases, with 11 bases spanning the gap. Germline loops: CDR1 MNHEY, CDR2 SMNVEV (reference sequence). As DNA, the CDR3 is TGTGCCAGCAGTTTAGGCAGGGCAGGCACTGAAGCTTTCTTT. The encoded protein is CASSLGRAGTEAFF.

The chain is built from TRBV23-1 and TRBJ2-5; TRBD1 or TRBD2 may be the D gene (5 bases each). TRBV23-1 is an ORF; its function is uncertain. The CDR3 is 13 residues long. The germline V and J ends were trimmed by 3 bases and 5 bases, with 10 bases remaining between them. DNA of the CDR3: TGCGCCAGCAGTCAGGGGGTCAGGGAGACCCAGTACTTC. Translated, it gives CASSQGVRETQYF.

This chain connects TRBV18 to TRBJ2-5, with 7 bases identical to TRBD1. Germline CDR1 reads KGHSH; CDR2 reads LQKENI. J lost 9 bases, V lost 3 bases, and 7 bases had no gene match. This CDR3 contains 13 residues. CDR3 amino acids: CASSPGTAWAQYF. Here the CDR3 DNA reads TGTGCCAGCTCACCCGGGACAGCTTGGGCCCAGTACTTC.

The rearrangement uses TRBV7-9 and TRBJ1-6; 11 positions agree with TRBD1. The J segment lost 9 bases and the V segment lost 5 bases, leaving 3 bases of the junction unmatched. Per the germline V gene, CDR1 is SEHNR and CDR2 is FQNEAQ (reference sequence). CDR3 size: 14 residues. The CDR3: CASSVGTGGSPLHF. In DNA form, the CDR3 reads TGTGCCAGCAGCGTCGGGACAGGGGGTTCACCCCTCCACTTT.

The V call is TRBV19, the J call TRBJ2-1; no clear D. Trimming took 3 bases from V and 5 from J, leaving 11 bases between them. CDR3 length equals 14 residues. Germline CDR1 and CDR2: LNHDA and SQIVND (reference sequence). The CDR3 here is CASSIRSRNNEQFF. The CDR3 nucleotides are TGTGCCAGTAGTATTAGATCTCGGAACAATGAGCAGTTCTTC.

A note on this clone: The same CDR3 also results from other DNA sequences found in this sample. The CDR3 nucleotides are TGTGCCATCAGTGAGTCGGGCGAGACCCAGTACTTC. Encoded protein: CAISESGETQYF. The chain couples TRBV10-3 to TRBJ2-5, with no clear D. Germline lookup yields CDR1 ENHRY and CDR2 SYGVKD. The CDR3 runs 12 residues. Deletions cut 0 bases from V and 5 bases from J, with 4 bases between.

The genes are TRBV4-2 and TRBJ1-1, with D perhaps TRBD1 (5 bases). Germline values: CDR1 LGHNA, CDR2 YNFKEQ. The CDR3 is 15 residues long. V shed 2 bases and J shed 4 bases, with 14 bases lying between them. The CDR3 protein is CASSQPGRLSTEAFF. For the CDR3, the DNA is TGTGCCAGCAGCCAACCGGGACGTTTGAGCACTGAAGCTTTCTTT.

The rearrangement joins TRBV19 to TRBJ1-1, with D hard to call. V shed 5 bases and J shed 1 base, with 11 bases lying between them. CDR1 LNHDA and CDR2 SQIVND come from the germline V gene (reference sequence). The CDR3 runs 14 residues. CDR3 residues: CASSQSYANTEAFF. The CDR3 DNA is TGTGCCAGTAGTCAATCTTACGCGAACACTGAAGCTTTCTTT.

The chain employs TRBV7-9 and TRBJ2-5, with TRBD2 as a possible D gene (6 bases). Germline V gene sequence: CDR1 SEHNR, CDR2 FQNEAQ (reference sequence). Trimming took off 2 bases at V and 3 bases at J, with 13 bases between the two ends. The CDR3 runs to 15 residues. CDR3 bases: TGTGCCAGCAGCTTACGAGCGACGGGAGAAGAGACCCAGTACTTC. This sequence encodes CASSLRATGEETQYF.

The J gene is TRBJ2-2, the V gene TRBV2; the D gene is possibly TRBD1 (6 bases). Germline assignment: CDR1 SNHLY and CDR2 FYNNEI. V lost 7 bases and J lost 2, with 11 bases in between. This CDR3 contains 14 residues. The CDR3 nucleotides are TGTGCCAGCACAAGGACAGCTAACACCGGGGAGCTGTTTTTT. It translates to CASTRTANTGELFF.

This chain uses TRBV18 with TRBJ2-1, with 9 bases lining up with TRBD1. V gave up 3 bases and J gave up 5 bases; unmatched junction bases: 11. The germline V gene encodes CDR1 KGHSH and CDR2 LQKENI. The CDR3 extends over 17 amino acids. The CDR3 bases are TGTGCCAGCTCACCTGCCTCAGGACAGGGGCAGAACAATGAGCAGTTCTTC. Its protein is CASSPASGQGQNNEQFF.

J is TRBJ2-6 and V is TRBV7-9; 7 nucleotides line up with TRBD1. Germline V CDR1 and CDR2: SEHNR, FQNEAQ (reference sequence). The CDR3 contains 17 residues. V lost 4 bases, J lost 1 base, and 7 bases stayed unmatched. CDR3 in amino acids: CASSSSDRVSGANVLTF. The CDR3 DNA reads as TGTGCCAGCAGCTCATCCGACAGGGTATCTGGGGCCAACGTCCTGACTTTC.

This chain links TRBV5-4 with TRBJ1-2; a possible D gene is TRBD1 (5 bases). CDR1 is SGHNT and CDR2 is YYREEE in the germline V gene (reference sequence). The CDR3 covers 15 residues. With 0 bases removed from V and 3 bases from J, the gap between germline ends came to 12 bases. The CDR3 DNA reads as TGTGCCAGCAGCTTGGGTCGTTTAGGGGACTATGGCTACACCTTC. Its translation: CASSLGRLGDYGYTF.